The 27 T cell receptor beta chains given below trace back to one sample, sequenced in a study of regulatory T cells in long-lasting Graves disease. Sequencing libraries for TCR beta were prepared with iRepertoire HTBI primers and Arm-PCR of CDR3 regions. Each CDR3 protein is one row after TCRdb ran MiXCR on the multiplex PCR reads. This sample carries some 250,000 distinct CDR3 sequences, approximately 18% of them seen once, and the ten largest clones take 12% to 15%. The sample's time point: newly diagnosed GD, antithyroid drugs for less than 3 months. PBMC RNA was the source of the TCR library. The sample was also reused in another study, on T cells in Graves' hyperthyroidism and ophthalmopathy.

The sample was peripheral blood mononuclear cells (PBMCs), taken at new diagnosis, from a patient treated with antithyroid drugs. These receptors came from a woman in her twenties or thirties with Graves disease.

As concerns this clonotype: This may be a read error, as it is one base from a much larger clone. The chain has TRBV12-3 or TRBV12-4 and TRBJ2-7; D unresolved. V was clipped by 4 bases and J by 6 bases, with 16 bases between them. The CDR3 sequence is 14 residues long. The CDR3 region is CASSYTGSRREQYF. The DNA of the CDR3 is TGTGCCAGCAGTTACACGGGCAGCAGGCGCGAGCAGTACTTC.

This clonotype has a count of ten or more. The J gene is TRBJ1-2, the V gene TRBV27; TRBD1 matches 7 bases. CDR1 is MNHEY, CDR2 SMNVEV, per germline (reference sequence). The CDR3 totals 13 residues. The ends lost 6 bases at V and 8 bases at J; junction bases unmatched: 9. This CDR3 reads CASRWTGSGGYTF. The CDR3 DNA reads TGTGCCAGCAGATGGACAGGTTCGGGGGGCTACACCTTC.

A single count supports this clonotype. Given a far larger clone just one base away, this is likely a sequencing read error. Without the conserved terminal phenylalanine or tryptophan, this CDR3 likely stems from a read error. V gene TRBV6-4 combines with J gene TRBJ1-5; 7 bases fit TRBD1. The length of the CDR3 is 16 residues. The V segment lost 5 bases and the J segment 1 base; nucleotides outside the gene matches: 8. Germline CDR1 is MRHNA and CDR2 is SNTAGT. CDR3 DNA sequence: TGTGCCAGCAGTCTCTCAGGGGGTCGGAGCAATCAGCCCCAGCATTCT. Translation: CASSLSGGRSNQPQHS.

The chain uses TRBV19 and TRBJ1-5; D gene uncertain. V lost 6 bases, J lost 2 bases, and 11 bases lay in between. CDR3 size: 14 residues. CDR1 and CDR2 (germline): LNHDA, SQIVND (reference sequence). The DNA of the CDR3 is TGTGCCAGTAGCATCCTGGCGGGCAATCAGCCCCAGCATTTT. It specifies CASSILAGNQPQHF.

This clonotype appeared many times. This chain links TRBV6-5 with TRBJ1-5; 8 bases align to TRBD1. This CDR3 contains 15 residues. V lost 4 bases to trimming and J lost 6 bases; unmatched junction nucleotides: 8. Germline CDR1 and CDR2: MNHEY and SVGAGI. CDR3 residues: CASSWTGKSIQPQHF. CDR3 coding DNA: TGTGCCAGCAGTTGGACAGGGAAGTCGATTCAGCCCCAGCATTTT.

This clonotype has ten or more counts. V and J are TRBV7-8 and TRBJ2-5, with TRBD2 matching over 7 bases. V gave up 2 bases and J gave up 3 bases; unmatched junction bases: 6. The germline V gene has CDR1 SGHVS and CDR2 FQNEAQ. This CDR3 comprises 15 residues. DNA of the CDR3: TGTGCCAGCAGCTTATTTGGACTAGTCGAAGAGACCCAGTACTTC. It yields the protein CASSLFGLVEETQYF.

This clonotype was observed at least ten times. This rearrangement joins TRBV18 to TRBJ1-4, with D perhaps matching TRBD1 (6 bases). From germline, CDR1 is KGHSH and CDR2 LQKENI. V lost 4 bases and J lost 3, with 15 bases in between. This CDR3 comprises 16 residues. In DNA form, the CDR3 reads TGTGCCAGCTCACTCGCCCCAGGGGCCGCTAATGAAAAACTGTTTTTT. It translates to CASSLAPGAANEKLFF.

This clonotype was recorded many times. The chain joins TRBV19 to TRBJ1-6; a weak D match, TRBD1 (5 bases). CDR3 size: 16 residues. Trimming took 6 bases from V and 3 from J, leaving 15 bases between them. Germline V gene sequence: CDR1 LNHDA, CDR2 SQIVND (reference sequence). Here the CDR3 reads CASRLFRTSYNSPLHF. The CDR3 coding sequence is TGTGCCAGTAGATTGTTCCGGACAAGCTATAATTCACCCCTCCACTTT.

This clonotype was seen ten or more times. The CDR3 protein is CASSLTGSRNSPLHF. The CDR3 DNA follows: TGTGCCAGCAGTTTAACTGGCAGCAGAAATTCACCCCTCCACTTT. This chain connects TRBV27 to TRBJ1-6; D uncertain. The CDR3 length is 15 residues. Germline values: CDR1 MNHEY, CDR2 SMNVEV (reference sequence). Trimming left V 2 bases short and J 7 bases short, with 12 bases between.

The table lists this clonotype with many counts. The chain recombines TRBV12-3 or TRBV12-4 with TRBJ2-3; 9 bases map to TRBD2. Unmatched junction bases numbered 7, after V lost 6 bases and J lost 3 bases. CDR3 length: 15 residues. The DNA for the CDR3 is TGTGCCAGCAGCCTACAGACTAGCGGTACAGATACGCAGTATTTT. Translating it yields CASSLQTSGTDTQYF.

This clonotype came up many times. The gene calls are TRBV6-1 and TRBJ2-3; no clear D gene. Germline V lookup: CDR1 MNHNS, CDR2 SASEGT. The CDR3 has 16 amino acids. V was shortened by 3 bases and J by 5 bases, with 18 bases between the two germline ends. Here the CDR3 reads CASSDRAVSGRDTQYF. Here the CDR3 DNA reads TGTGCCAGCAGTGATCGGGCGGTCTCAGGAAGAGATACGCAGTATTTT.

The rearrangement joins TRBV25-1 to TRBJ1-4; 8 nucleotides match TRBD1. The CDR3 totals 16 residues. Germline lookup yields CDR1 MGHDK and CDR2 SYGVNS. V lost 3 bases and J lost 8; bases outside the gene matches: 11. The CDR3 DNA reads TGTGCCAGCAGTGAGGGTCAGGGGGCAAGAGGAGAAAAACTGTTTTTT. Amino acid sequence: CASSEGQGARGEKLFF.

The rearrangement joins TRBV5-1 to TRBJ2-1; 8 bases align to TRBD1. Germline CDR1 is SGHRS and CDR2 is YFSETQ. This CDR3 is 16 amino acids long. V lost 0 bases to trimming and J lost 5 bases; unmatched junction nucleotides: 7. The CDR3 region is CASSLEQGARDNEQFF. The CDR3 DNA follows: TGCGCCAGCAGCTTGGAGCAGGGGGCGAGGGACAATGAGCAGTTCTTC.

This clonotype was observed at least ten times. V usage is TRBV5-6 and J usage is TRBJ2-7, with TRBD2 identical over 9 bases. CDR1 SGHDT and CDR2 YYEEEE come from the germline V gene. This CDR3 comprises 17 residues. Trimming cost V 4 bases and J 0 bases; bases outside gene matches: 11. CDR3 loop: CASSPISSGVVSYEQYF. The CDR3 DNA sequence: TGTGCCAGCAGCCCCATCTCTAGCGGGGTGGTCTCCTACGAGCAGTACTTC.

This clonotype showed up many times. The J gene is TRBJ2-2, the V gene TRBV2; D ambiguous. Germline CDR1 reads SNHLY; CDR2 reads FYNNEI. The V and J ends lost 9 bases and 3 bases respectively, with 8 bases between them. This CDR3 contains 12 residues. DNA for the CDR3: TGTGCCAGGAGAGGTGACACCGGGGAGCTGTTTTTT. It yields the protein CARRGDTGELFF.

This clonotype has a count of ten or more. The V and J genes are TRBV18 and TRBJ1-2; D may be TRBD1 (6 bases). Germline CDR1 and CDR2: KGHSH and LQKENI. The CDR3 is 15 amino acids. The V end lost 6 bases, the J end lost 2 bases, and 16 bases lay between the germline ends. CDR3 region: CASSPPPGGNYGYTF. In nucleotides, the CDR3 is TGTGCCAGCTCCCCCCCCCCGGGGGGCAACTATGGCTACACCTTC. The full variable domain, in which reference TRBV18 and TRBJ1-2 provide the parts outside the CDR3, is NAGVMQNPRHLVRRRGQEARLRCSPMKGHSHVYWYRQLPEEGLKFMVYLQKENIIDESGMPKERFSAEFPKEGPSILRIQQVVRGDSAAYFCASSPPPGGNYGYTFGSGTRLTVV.

This clonotype came up many times. The chain has TRBV11-2 and TRBJ2-1; 9 bases align to TRBD2. The length of the CDR3 is 18 residues. After removal of 2 bases from V and 2 bases from J, the junction contained 10 bases not matched to a gene. From germline, CDR1 is SGHAT and CDR2 FQNNGV. The CDR3 reads CASSLNGAGGFTYNEQFF. CDR3 sequence (DNA): TGTGCCAGCAGCTTAAATGGAGCGGGGGGCTTCACCTACAATGAGCAGTTCTTC.

The rearrangement links TRBV28 to TRBJ1-2; D remains ambiguous. V lost 8 bases and J lost 8, with 15 bases in between. CDR1 MDHEN and CDR2 SYDVKM come from the germline V gene. The CDR3 is 12 amino acids. The CDR3 bases are TGTGCCAGCTTTTTTGGCCCAAGGGGCTACACCTTC. Its translation: CASFFGPRGYTF.

This clonotype occurred many times. This chain links TRBV27 with TRBJ1-2; 11 nucleotides agree with TRBD1. CDR3 length equals 16 residues. Germline V gene data show CDR1 as MNHEY and CDR2 as SMNVEV (reference sequence). Trimming removed 5 bases from V and 7 bases from J; junction bases left unmatched: 12. CDR3 amino acids: CASSNHGQGATFGYTF. The DNA of the CDR3 is TGTGCCAGCAGTAACCACGGACAGGGGGCGACTTTTGGCTACACCTTC.

This clonotype was seen many times. The chain employs TRBV12-3 or TRBV12-4 and TRBJ2-3, with a tentative D call TRBD1 (6 bases). Trimming took 5 bases from V and 2 from J, leaving 11 bases between them. This CDR3 contains 14 residues. CDR3 region: CASSKQGNTDTQYF. The CDR3 DNA follows: TGTGCCAGCAGTAAACAGGGAAACACAGATACGCAGTATTTT.

This clonotype was observed a handful of times. One base away lies a much larger clone, so this may be a sequencing read error. The chain couples TRBV7-8 to TRBJ1-1, with D tentatively TRBD1 (6 bases). Germline V gives CDR1 SGHVS, CDR2 FQNEAQ. The CDR3 is 11 amino acids. The CDR3 protein is CASSTSSGQKF. The CDR3 DNA is TGTGCCAGCAGCACCTCGAGCGGACAGAAGTTT.

Details on this clonotype: A clone one base away is much larger, so this may be a read error. The gene calls are TRBV6-9 and TRBJ2-5; tentative D call: TRBD2 (7 bases). The CDR3 runs to 17 residues. Germline assignment: CDR1 MNHGY and CDR2 SVAAGI. Trimming shortened V by 0 bases and J by 11 bases, and 25 bases separated the two germline ends. The CDR3 reads CASSYSLLGGGLNEQYF. DNA of the CDR3: TGTGCCAGCAGTTATTCGCTGTTAGGGGGGGGCTTGAATGAGCAGTACTTC.

This clonotype was counted many times. The rearrangement joins TRBV27 to TRBJ2-5; either TRBD1 or TRBD2 may supply D (5 bases each). The CDR3 is 13 residues long. Trimming removed 6 bases at V and 0 bases at J, with 8 bases between. The germline gives CDR1 MNHEY, CDR2 SMNVEV (reference sequence). The DNA for the CDR3 is TGTGCCAGCAGCGGGGACCACCAAGAGACCCAGTACTTC. Translating it yields CASSGDHQETQYF.

This clonotype was counted many times. V is TRBV3-1 and J is TRBJ1-2; D unclear. CDR1 and CDR2 from the germline V gene are LGHDT and YNNKEL (reference sequence). The V and J ends lost 4 bases and 7 bases respectively, with 7 bases between them. The CDR3 extends over 11 amino acids. CDR3 in DNA: TGTGCCAGCAGCCTCCTAGGTGGCTACACCTTC. It translates to CASSLLGGYTF.

This clonotype was detected many times. The V and J genes are TRBV6-1 and TRBJ2-7; D tentatively reads TRBD1 or TRBD2 (5 bases each). Looked up from germline, CDR1 is MNHNS and CDR2 is SASEGT. The CDR3 totals 15 residues. V dropped 8 bases and J dropped 2 bases, with 19 bases sitting between them. As DNA, the CDR3 is TGTGCCAGCCGTCGCGACCGGGACGGTGCCTACGAGCAGTACTTC. This codes for CASRRDRDGAYEQYF.

This clonotype was seen only once. Being one base from a much bigger clone, this may be a read error. The rearrangement links TRBV9 to TRBJ2-1, with D possibly TRBD2 on 7 matching bases. From germline, CDR1 is SGDLS and CDR2 YYNGEE. V lost 7 bases to trimming and J lost 0 bases, with 26 bases between them. The CDR3 length is 19 residues. Written as DNA, the CDR3 is TGTGCCAGCGGCTTAGGTTCTTACGGGGGGCGGAGCTCCTACAATGAGCAGTTCTTC. This codes for CASGLGSYGGRSSYNEQFF.

Many counts were recorded for this clonotype. The rearrangement links TRBV3-1 to TRBJ2-1; 8 bases map to TRBD1. Germline CDR1 is LGHDT and CDR2 is YNNKEL (reference sequence). Germline trimming cut 6 bases from V and 1 base from J; bases unmatched to any gene: 5. There are 15 residues in the CDR3. CDR3 DNA sequence: TGTGCCAGCAGTGAACAGGGGGAATCCTACAATGAGCAGTTCTTC. This sequence encodes CASSEQGESYNEQFF.